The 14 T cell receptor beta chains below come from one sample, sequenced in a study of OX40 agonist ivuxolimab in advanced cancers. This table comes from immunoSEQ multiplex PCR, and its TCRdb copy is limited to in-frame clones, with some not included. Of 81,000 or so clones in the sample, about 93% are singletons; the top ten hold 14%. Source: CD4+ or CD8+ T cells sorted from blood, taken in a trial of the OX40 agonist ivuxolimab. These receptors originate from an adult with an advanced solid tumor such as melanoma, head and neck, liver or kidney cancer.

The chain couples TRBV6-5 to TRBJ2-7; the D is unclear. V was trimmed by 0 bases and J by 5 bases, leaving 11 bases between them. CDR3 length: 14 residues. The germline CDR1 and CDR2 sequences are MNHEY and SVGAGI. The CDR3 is CASSYSGGGDEQYF. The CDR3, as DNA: TGTGCCAGCAGTTACTCAGGCGGTGGAGACGAGCAGTACTTC.

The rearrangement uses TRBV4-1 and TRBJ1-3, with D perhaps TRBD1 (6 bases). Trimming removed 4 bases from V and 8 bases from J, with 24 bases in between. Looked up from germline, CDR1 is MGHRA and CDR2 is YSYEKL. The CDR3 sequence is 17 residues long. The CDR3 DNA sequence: TGCGCCAGCAGCCGTACGACTACAGGGTATACGGGTGACACCATATATTTT. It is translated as CASSRTTTGYTGDTIYF.

This chain's CDR3 is CASRIGTEAFF. CDR3 sequence (DNA): TGTGCCAGCAGAATAGGCACTGAAGCTTTCTTT. The rearrangement joins TRBV13 to TRBJ1-1, with D unclear. CDR3 length: 11 residues. The germline CDR1 and CDR2 sequences are PRHDT and FYEKMQ (reference sequence). V gave up 6 bases and J gave up 4 bases, with 6 bases separating them.

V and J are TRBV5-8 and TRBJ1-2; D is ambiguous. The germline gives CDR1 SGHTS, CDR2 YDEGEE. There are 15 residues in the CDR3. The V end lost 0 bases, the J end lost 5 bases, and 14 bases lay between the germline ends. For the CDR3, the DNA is TGTGCCAGCAGCTTGGATCGGTCGTCACTGTATGGCTACACCTTC. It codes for CASSLDRSSLYGYTF.

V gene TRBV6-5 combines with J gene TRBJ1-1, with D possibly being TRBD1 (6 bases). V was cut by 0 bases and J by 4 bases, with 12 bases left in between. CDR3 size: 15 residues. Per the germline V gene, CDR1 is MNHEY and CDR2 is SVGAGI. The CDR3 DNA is TGTGCCAGCAGTTACTCGGCCACAGGGCTCACTGAAGCTTTCTTT. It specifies CASSYSATGLTEAFF.

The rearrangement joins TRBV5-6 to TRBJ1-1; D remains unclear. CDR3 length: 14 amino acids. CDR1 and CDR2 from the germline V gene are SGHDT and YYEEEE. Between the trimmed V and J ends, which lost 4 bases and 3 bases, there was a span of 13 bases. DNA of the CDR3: TGTGCCAGCAGCGCCGCGGGGTACGACACTGAAGCTTTCTTT. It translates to CASSAAGYDTEAFF.

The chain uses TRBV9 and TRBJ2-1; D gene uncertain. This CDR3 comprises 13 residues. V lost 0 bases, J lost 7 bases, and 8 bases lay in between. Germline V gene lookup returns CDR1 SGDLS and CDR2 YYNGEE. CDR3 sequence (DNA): TGTGCCAGCAGCGTAGTCGTAGGGAATGAGCAGTTCTTC. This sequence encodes CASSVVVGNEQFF. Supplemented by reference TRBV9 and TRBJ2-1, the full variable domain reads DSGVTQTPKHLITATGQRVTLRCSPRSGDLSVYWYQQSLDQGLQFLIQYYNGEERAKGNILERFSAQQFPDLHSELNLSSLELGDSALYFCASSVVVGNEQFFGPGTRLTVL.

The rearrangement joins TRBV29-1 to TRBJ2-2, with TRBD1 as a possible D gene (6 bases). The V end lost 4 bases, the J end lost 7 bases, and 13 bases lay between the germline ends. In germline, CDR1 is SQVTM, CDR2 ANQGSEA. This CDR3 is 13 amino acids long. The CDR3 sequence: CSVVRGPGGELFF. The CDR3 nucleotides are TGCAGCGTTGTCAGGGGACCGGGCGGGGAGCTGTTTTTT.

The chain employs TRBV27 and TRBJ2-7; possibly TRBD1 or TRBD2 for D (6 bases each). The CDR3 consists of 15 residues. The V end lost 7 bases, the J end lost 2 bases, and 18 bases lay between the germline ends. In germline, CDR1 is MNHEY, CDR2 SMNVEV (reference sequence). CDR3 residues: CASTETGAGAYEQYF. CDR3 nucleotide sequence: TGTGCCAGCACCGAAACGGGGGCCGGGGCCTACGAGCAGTACTTC.

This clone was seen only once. CDR3 residues: CSVEVPTWGIAGELFF. In DNA, the CDR3 is TGCAGCGTTGAGGTCCCTACATGGGGTATCGCCGGGGAGCTGTTTTTT. The chain employs TRBV29-1 and TRBJ2-2; D is ambiguous. The CDR3 is 16 amino acids. V dropped 3 bases and J dropped 6 bases, with 20 bases sitting between them. Per germline, CDR1 SQVTM and CDR2 ANQGSEA.

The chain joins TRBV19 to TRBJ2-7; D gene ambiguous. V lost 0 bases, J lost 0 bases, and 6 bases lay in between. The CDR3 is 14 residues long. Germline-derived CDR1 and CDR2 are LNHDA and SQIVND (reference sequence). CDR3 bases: TGTGCCAGTAGTATAGATCTGGGCTCCTACGAGCAGTACTTC. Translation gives CASSIDLGSYEQYF.

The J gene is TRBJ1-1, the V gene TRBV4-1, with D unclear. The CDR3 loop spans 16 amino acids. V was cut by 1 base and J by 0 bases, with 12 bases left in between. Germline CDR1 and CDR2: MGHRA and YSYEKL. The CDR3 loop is CASSQVARLMNTEAFF. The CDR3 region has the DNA TGCGCCAGCAGCCAAGTTGCCAGGCTAATGAACACTGAAGCTTTCTTT.

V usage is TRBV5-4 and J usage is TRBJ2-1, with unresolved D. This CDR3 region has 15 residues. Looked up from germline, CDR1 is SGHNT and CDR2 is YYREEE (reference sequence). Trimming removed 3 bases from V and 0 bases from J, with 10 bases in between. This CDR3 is CASSYRSNSYNEQFF. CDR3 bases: TGTGCCAGCAGCTACCGCTCAAACTCCTACAATGAGCAGTTCTTC.

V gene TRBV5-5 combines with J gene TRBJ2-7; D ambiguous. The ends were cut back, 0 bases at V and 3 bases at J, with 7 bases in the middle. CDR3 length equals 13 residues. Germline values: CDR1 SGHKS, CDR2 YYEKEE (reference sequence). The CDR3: CASSLEGIYEQYF. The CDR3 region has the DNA TGTGCCAGCAGCTTGGAGGGAATCTACGAGCAGTACTTC.